Each of the 3 T cell receptor beta chains below was sequenced from the same sample in a study of shared clonotypes between healthy human individuals (dated by TCRdb to about 2020). To prepare the library, the immunoSEQ multiplex PCR assay was applied. Sourced from immuneACCESS, this table was stored by TCRdb with only in-frame sequences that have V and J called. A share of the clones is absent; for the studies checked, an unresolved V gene accounts for under half, and the remainder has no known explanation. This sample comprises approximately 2,000,000 clones, just under 95% of them detected only once. The ten largest account for around 1.7% of the sample. For the CD8 naive samples, CD45RO-negative cells were positively selected for CCR7, yielding a CD45RA+CCR7+ population from which TemRA cells were excluded. What was sequenced was naive CD8+ T cells from PBMCs. The intended sense of this specimen's cell subset or site label: CD45RA+CCR7+. These receptors all come from a man aged 18 to 30 in good health. Some clones in this sample may be carry-over from other donors' samples.

This rearrangement joins TRBV9 to TRBJ2-1; TRBD1 matches at 7 bases. The CDR3 length is 16 residues. V was pared by 4 bases and J by 3 bases, with 10 bases of the junction left unmatched. Germline assignment: CDR1 SGDLS and CDR2 YYNGEE. The CDR3 DNA sequence: TGTGCCAGCAGCACACGACAGGGCTCCTACTACAATGAGCAGTTCTTC. Translated: CASSTRQGSYYNEQFF.

The CDR3 DNA follows: TGTGCCAGCAGCCAAGTCCAGCGGGTATCCTACAATGAGCAGTTCTTC. Translating it yields CASSQVQRVSYNEQFF. The rearrangement joins TRBV4-2 to TRBJ2-1; D is perhaps TRBD2 (6 bases). This CDR3 region has 16 residues. The V gene lost 1 base and the J gene lost 1 base, with 11 bases spanning the gap. Germline V gene data show CDR1 as LGHNA and CDR2 as YNFKEQ.

The chain carries TRBV4-3 and TRBJ2-1; D not certain. V lost 1 base, J lost 10 bases, and 11 bases lay in between. This CDR3 is 13 amino acids long. The germline V gene encodes CDR1 LGHNA and CDR2 YSLEER. CDR3 nucleotide sequence: TGCGCCAGCAGCCAAGCTCGGCCTGGCGAGCAGTTCTTC. Its protein is CASSQARPGEQFF.